Sequencing of this TCR beta chain was carried out in a study of blood T cell repertoires in COVID-19. Study at large: Acute-phase and convalescent COVID-19 samples originated in the United States, Italy and Spain. PBMCs, B-cell-depleted T cells, or T cells provided the cDNA or gDNA that made up the material.

V was shortened by 6 bases and J by 7 bases, with 10 bases between the two germline ends. Germline loops: CDR1 MNHEY, CDR2 SVGEGT. The CDR3 contains 11 residues. Per the authors' pipeline: Nucleated cell number was recorded as an estimate derived from reference gene primer amplification. Generated by immunoSEQ multiplex PCR, the TCRdb table keeps only in-frame clones and is missing some. V, J and clone size derive from that table, while D and trimming were established from the DNA sequence. Of 180,000 or so clones in the sample, about 88% are singletons; the top ten hold 0.99%. V is TRBV6-2 or TRBV6-3 and J is TRBJ2-7; D ambiguous. Sequenced input: peripheral blood. This clonotype was obtained from a young man with acute or convalescent COVID-19. The CDR3 coding sequence is TGTGCCAGCAGCAATGGCAGAGAGCAGTACTTC. Its translation: CASSNGREQYF.